The clone carrying this TCR beta chain was recorded at least ten times. CDR1 and CDR2 (germline): SGHRS, YFSETQ. Trimming cost V 0 bases and J 4 bases, with 8 bases left between them. The CDR3 has 14 amino acids. This record comes from a study of prognosis after radiotherapy for stage I lung cancer. Genomic DNA was subjected to two-round multiplex PCR for amplification of TCR beta CDR3. Gene-specific primers for each TRBV and TRBJ gene drove first-round PCR. TCRdb fed the multiplex PCR reads into MiXCR, producing one record per CDR3 protein. This sample carries about 30,000 distinct CDR3 sequences, around 30% of them seen once, and the ten largest clones take around an eighth.

The chain links TRBV5-1 to TRBJ2-1; D unclear. Material: PBMCs, obtained before or after stereotactic body radiation therapy (not recorded which). This clonotype originated in a donor over 45 with non-small cell lung cancer. This CDR3 reads CASSLEARYNEQFF. DNA of the CDR3: TGCGCCAGCAGCTTGGAGGCGCGATACAATGAGCAGTTCTTC.